This passage covers 5 T cell receptor beta chains from one sample sequenced in a study of blood T cell repertoires in COVID-19. TCRdb's table, derived via immunoSEQ multiplex PCR, lists solely in-frame clones and lacks some. This table holds about 110,000 clones, just over 75% found once. The sequencing input was peripheral blood. The receptor set was obtained from a woman older than 75 with acute or convalescent COVID-19.

This rearrangement joins TRBV28 to TRBJ1-2, with D tentatively TRBD1 (5 bases). The CDR3 loop spans 14 amino acids. CDR1 and CDR2 (germline): MDHEN, SYDVKM. The V and J ends lost 3 bases and 7 bases respectively, with 15 bases between them. The CDR3 DNA sequence: TGTGCCAGCAGTTTTCCCACACCAGGGTTTGGCTACACCTTC. Its protein is CASSFPTPGFGYTF.

The rearrangement joins TRBV3-1 (or the pseudogene TRBV3-2) to TRBJ2-2, with D unresolved. Per the germline V gene, CDR1 is LGHDT and CDR2 is YNNKEL (reference sequence). The CDR3 length is 15 residues. The V end lost 1 base, the J end lost 5 bases, and 11 bases lay between the germline ends. CDR3 DNA: TGTGCCAGCAGCCAAGGGTCGTTGAGGACCGGGGAGCTGTTTTTT. This codes for CASSQGSLRTGELFF.

The CDR3 protein is CSVVTHGTQYF. Here the CDR3 DNA reads TGCAGTGTAGTCACCCATGGTACGCAGTATTTT. This chain joins TRBV20-1 and TRBJ2-3; unclear D gene. Trimming pared 7 bases from V and 8 bases from J, leaving 13 bases between. The germline V gene encodes CDR1 DFQATT and CDR2 SNEGSKA (reference sequence). This CDR3 comprises 11 residues.

The V gene is TRBV5-1, the J gene TRBJ1-4; D might be TRBD1 (5 bases). Germline CDR1 is SGHRS and CDR2 is YFSETQ. V was pared by 4 bases and J by 7 bases, with 17 bases between. This CDR3 has 15 residues. The CDR3 region has the DNA TGCGCCAGCAGCGGGACGGGGGATAGGGTTGAAAAACTGTTTTTT. Its protein product is CASSGTGDRVEKLFF.

This chain links TRBV5-6 with TRBJ2-2, with TRBD2 matching 10 bases. Germline V CDR1 and CDR2: SGHDT, YYEEEE. The CDR3 contains 16 residues. V was clipped by 4 bases and J by 3 bases; unmatched bases: 6. The CDR3 loop reads CASSLSGLAYTGELFF. CDR3 coding DNA: TGTGCCAGCAGCCTATCGGGACTAGCGTACACCGGGGAGCTGTTTTTT.